This paragraph reports one T cell receptor beta chain. The CDR3 consists of 14 residues. V was pared by 4 bases and J by 0 bases, with 10 bases between. From germline, CDR1 is LNHDA and CDR2 SQIVND (reference sequence). The data were taken from a study of cytomegalovirus exposure and HLA in healthy donors. The PCR ran on 60 Vbeta and 13 Jbeta primers. In the authors' workflow: There were about 80 million unique TCR beta chains by a later count, and approximately 11 million of them were shared. Only in-frame clones appear in the TCRdb table, and some are missing; sequencing was by immunoSEQ multiplex PCR. D and trimming come from the DNA, and the V and J calls and clone size come from that table. The top ten clones hold over 3% of a sample with some 150,000 clones, over 70% of them seen once.

The origin of this receptor is a female donor in good health and CMV-seronegative. The sample comprised PBMCs. The chain carries TRBV19 and TRBJ2-7, with a tentative D call TRBD2 (6 bases). The CDR3 nucleotides read TGTGCCAGTAGTAGTCGGGGGAGCTCCTACGAGCAGTACTTC. It specifies CASSSRGSSYEQYF.